The source of this TCR beta chain is a study of neoadjuvant anti-PD-1 for oral cavity cancer (dated by TCRdb to 2020 to 2023). Background on the whole study: Before curative-intent surgical resection, most patients were given three to four biweekly doses of nivolumab at 3 mg/kg. A fourth nivolumab dose was given around day 43 to patients without progression, and definitive surgical resection was performed in those patients on days 50-56. Under RECIST 1.1, patients with complete response, partial response or stable disease were classed as responders, and patients with progression were classed as non-responders. There were 12 patients in the parent correlative cohort, and the response rate was around 30%. Points the paper makes about the study in general: TCR analyses included only three patients per response group, and the authors called for larger cohorts for validation. A higher pretreatment blood Treg/Th17 ratio correlated with both higher pretreatment blood TCRbeta clonality and lower post-treatment tumor TCRbeta clonality. After neoadjuvant nivolumab, non-responders showed significantly higher T cell clonality (Gini index) in PBMCs than responders did.

The sample's time point label, decoded: before neoadjuvant nivolumab. None of the patients had received prior systemic or radiation treatment, and all were newly diagnosed with stage II-IVA oral cavity squamous cell carcinoma. The cohort consisted of patients with HPV-negative, locally advanced oral cavity squamous cell carcinoma. Peripheral blood mononuclear cells were analyzed directly and were not maintained or expanded in culture. The samples were drawn from a longitudinal correlative study tied to a single-arm phase II trial testing neoadjuvant nivolumab in oral cavity squamous cell carcinoma. Subject-matched pre- and post-treatment PBMCs and tumors from three responders and three non-responders underwent genomic DNA-based TCRbeta sequencing. Peripheral blood mononuclear cells were collected once before nivolumab treatment and again after treatment, at the time of surgery. The Maxwell RSC DNA from Cells kit was used to isolate genomic DNA from PBMCs.

Based on the germline V gene, the CDR1 and CDR2 sequences are SGHRS and YFSETQ. At the junction V is shortened by 5 bases and J by 3 bases; bases outside the gene matches: 9. The CDR3 numbers 16 residues from cysteine through phenylalanine. Only the CDR3 region is kept as DNA, spanning 48 bases read in frame from base 1. For deep sequencing of PBMC libraries, mostly around 480 ng of input genomic DNA was used, and six replicates were run per sample. TCRbeta libraries were prepared with the immunoSEQ hsTCRbeta kit according to the manufacturer's instructions. Sequencing of the completed libraries took place using an Illumina NovaSeq 6000 S4 flow cell after they had been pooled to approximately 3.3 nM. From the authors' description of their analysis: Raw data preprocessing and quality control were performed with the immunoSEQ Analyzer. The analysis was restricted to productive rearrangements, with each unique CDR3 amino acid sequence defining a clonotype. Repertoire clonality was estimated as the Gini-Simpson index, which was computed with the R package tcR. Student's t test was used to compare Gini indices, while Pearson correlation assessed associations with tumor size change. Held by TCRdb, this immuneACCESS table contains in-frame sequences only and omits some clones. Under half of the omission traces to an unresolved V gene where checked; the cause of the rest is unknown. V and J calls and clone size follow that table, whereas D and trimming were derived from the DNA. In all, the sample holds about 72,000 clones, and more than 70% of those were seen once. The top ten clonotypes cover 3% to 3.5% of the sample.

With respect to this clone: Its antigen specificity is not known. No qualities accompany the bases; no much larger clone lies one base away.

The sequence was collected from a person between 40 and 79 years old with oral cavity squamous cell carcinoma. The chain couples TRBV5-1 to TRBJ2-5, with 11 middle bases fitting TRBD2. The starting material was PBMCs, obtained before nivolumab (anti-PD-1) treatment. The CDR3 region: CASRISLAGGKETQYF. Here is the DNA: TGCGCCAGCAGAATTTCCCTAGCGGGGGGAAAAGAGACCCAGTACTTC.